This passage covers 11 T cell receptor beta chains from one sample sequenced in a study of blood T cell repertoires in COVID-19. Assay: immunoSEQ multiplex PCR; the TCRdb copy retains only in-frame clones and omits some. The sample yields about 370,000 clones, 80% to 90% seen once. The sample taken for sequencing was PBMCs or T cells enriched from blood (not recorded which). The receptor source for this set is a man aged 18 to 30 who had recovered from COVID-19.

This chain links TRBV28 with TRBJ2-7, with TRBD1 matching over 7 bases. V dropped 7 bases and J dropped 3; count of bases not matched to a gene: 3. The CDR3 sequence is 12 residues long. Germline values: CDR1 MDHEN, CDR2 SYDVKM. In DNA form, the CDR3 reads TGTGCCAGCACGGGACAGCGCTACGAGCAGTACTTC. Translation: CASTGQRYEQYF.

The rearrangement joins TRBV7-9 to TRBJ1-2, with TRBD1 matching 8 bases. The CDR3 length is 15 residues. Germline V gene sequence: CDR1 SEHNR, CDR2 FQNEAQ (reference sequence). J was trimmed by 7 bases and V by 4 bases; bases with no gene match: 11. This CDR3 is CASSYPDRGRGGYTF. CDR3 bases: TGTGCCAGCAGCTACCCCGACAGGGGACGTGGTGGCTACACCTTC.

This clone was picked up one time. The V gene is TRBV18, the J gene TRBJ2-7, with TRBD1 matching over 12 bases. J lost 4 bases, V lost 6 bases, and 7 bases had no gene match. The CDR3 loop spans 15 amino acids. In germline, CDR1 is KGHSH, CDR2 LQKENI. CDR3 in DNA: TGTGCCAGCTCCGTCCGGGACAGGGGGCTATACGAGCAGTACTTC. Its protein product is CASSVRDRGLYEQYF. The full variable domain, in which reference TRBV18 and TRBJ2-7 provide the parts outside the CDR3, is NAGVMQNPRHLVRRRGQEARLRCSPMKGHSHVYWYRQLPEEGLKFMVYLQKENIIDESGMPKERFSAEFPKEGPSILRIQQVVRGDSAAYFCASSVRDRGLYEQYFGPGTRLTVT.

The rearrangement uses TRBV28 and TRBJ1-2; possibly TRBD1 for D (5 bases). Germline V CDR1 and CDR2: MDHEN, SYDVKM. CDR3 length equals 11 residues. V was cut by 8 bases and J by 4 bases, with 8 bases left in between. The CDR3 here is CASLGGYGYTF. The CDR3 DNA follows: TGTGCCAGCCTCGGGGGCTATGGCTACACCTTC.

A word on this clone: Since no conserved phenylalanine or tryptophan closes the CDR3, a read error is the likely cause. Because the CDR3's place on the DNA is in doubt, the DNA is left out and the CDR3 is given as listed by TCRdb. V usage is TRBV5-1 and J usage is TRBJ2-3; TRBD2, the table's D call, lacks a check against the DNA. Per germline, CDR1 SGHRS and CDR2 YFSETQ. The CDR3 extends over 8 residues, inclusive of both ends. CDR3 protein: CASTPTGI.

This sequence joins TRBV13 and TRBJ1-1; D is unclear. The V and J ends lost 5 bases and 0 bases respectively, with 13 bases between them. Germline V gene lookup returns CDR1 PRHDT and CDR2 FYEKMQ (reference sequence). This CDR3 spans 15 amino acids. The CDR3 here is CASSTSILMNTEAFF. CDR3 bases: TGTGCCAGCAGCACCAGTATCCTTATGAACACTGAAGCTTTCTTT.

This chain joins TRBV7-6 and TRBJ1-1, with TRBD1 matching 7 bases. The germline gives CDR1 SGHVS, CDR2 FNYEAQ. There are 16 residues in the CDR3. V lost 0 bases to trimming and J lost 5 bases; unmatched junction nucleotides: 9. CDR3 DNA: TGTGCCAGCAGCTTAGCGGCCCAGGGGGTCAGGACTGAAGCTTTCTTT. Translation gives CASSLAAQGVRTEAFF.

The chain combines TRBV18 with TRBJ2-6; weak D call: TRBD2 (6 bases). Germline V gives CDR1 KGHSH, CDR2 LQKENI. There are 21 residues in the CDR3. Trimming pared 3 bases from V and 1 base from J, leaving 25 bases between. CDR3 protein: CASSPITFQGLSSSGANVLTF. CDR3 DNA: TGTGCCAGCTCACCGATAACATTTCAGGGACTGAGCTCTTCTGGGGCCAACGTCCTGACTTTC.

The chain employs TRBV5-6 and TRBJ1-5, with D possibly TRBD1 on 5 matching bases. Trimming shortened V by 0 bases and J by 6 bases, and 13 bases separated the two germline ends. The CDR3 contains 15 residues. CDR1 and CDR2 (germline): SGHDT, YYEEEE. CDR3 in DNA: TGTGCCAGCAGCTTGGGGTTCGGGGGTGGTCAGCCCCAGCATTTT. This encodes CASSLGFGGGQPQHF.

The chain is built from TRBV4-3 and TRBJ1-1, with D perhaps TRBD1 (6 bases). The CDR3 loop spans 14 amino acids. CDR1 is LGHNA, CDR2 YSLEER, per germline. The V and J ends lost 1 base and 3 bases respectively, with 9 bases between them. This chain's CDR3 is CASSQVRGYTEAFF. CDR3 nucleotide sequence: TGCGCCAGCAGCCAAGTAAGGGGGTACACTGAAGCTTTCTTT.

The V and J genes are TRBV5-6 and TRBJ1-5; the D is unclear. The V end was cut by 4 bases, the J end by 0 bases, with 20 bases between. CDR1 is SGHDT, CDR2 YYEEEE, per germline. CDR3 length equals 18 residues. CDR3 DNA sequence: TGTGCCAGCAGCAGAGGCCCCTCAGCACAATATAGCAATCAGCCCCAGCATTTT. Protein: CASSRGPSAQYSNQPQHF.